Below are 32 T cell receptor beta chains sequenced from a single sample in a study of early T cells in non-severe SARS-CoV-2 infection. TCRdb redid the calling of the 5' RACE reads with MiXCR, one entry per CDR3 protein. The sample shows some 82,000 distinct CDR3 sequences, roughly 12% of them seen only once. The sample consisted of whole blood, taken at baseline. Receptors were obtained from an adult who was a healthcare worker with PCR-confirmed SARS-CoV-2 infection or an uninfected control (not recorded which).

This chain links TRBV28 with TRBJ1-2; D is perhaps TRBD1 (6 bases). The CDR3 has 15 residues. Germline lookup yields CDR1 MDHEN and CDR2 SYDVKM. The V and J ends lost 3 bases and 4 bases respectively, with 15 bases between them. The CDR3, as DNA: TGTGCCAGCAGTTTGGTGCAGGGGCCGACCTATGGCTACACCTTC. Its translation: CASSLVQGPTYGYTF.

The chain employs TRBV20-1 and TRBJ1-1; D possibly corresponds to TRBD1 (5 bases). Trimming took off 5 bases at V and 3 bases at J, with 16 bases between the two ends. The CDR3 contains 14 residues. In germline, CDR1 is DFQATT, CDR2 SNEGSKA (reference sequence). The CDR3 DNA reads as TGCAGTGCTCACACCGTGGGGGGGGACACTGAAGCTTTCTTT. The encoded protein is CSAHTVGGDTEAFF.

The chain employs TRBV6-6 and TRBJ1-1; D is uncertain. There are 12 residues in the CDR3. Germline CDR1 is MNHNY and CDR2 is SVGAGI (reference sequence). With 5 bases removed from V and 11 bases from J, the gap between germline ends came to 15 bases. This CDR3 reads CASSPNGSRAFF. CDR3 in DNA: TGTGCCAGCAGTCCCAACGGCTCACGGGCTTTCTTT.

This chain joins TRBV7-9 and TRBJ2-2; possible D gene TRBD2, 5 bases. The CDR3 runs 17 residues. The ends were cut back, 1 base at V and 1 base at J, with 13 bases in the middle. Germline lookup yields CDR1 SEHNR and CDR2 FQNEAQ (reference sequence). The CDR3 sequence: CASSLEDGGRNTGELFF. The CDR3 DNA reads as TGTGCCAGCAGCTTAGAAGATGGCGGGCGGAACACCGGGGAGCTGTTTTTT.

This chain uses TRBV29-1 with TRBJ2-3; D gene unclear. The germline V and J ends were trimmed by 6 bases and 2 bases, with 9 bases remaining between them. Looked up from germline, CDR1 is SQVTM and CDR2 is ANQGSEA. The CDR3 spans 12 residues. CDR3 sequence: CSVKQNTDTQYF. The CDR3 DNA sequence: TGCAGCGTCAAGCAAAACACAGATACGCAGTATTTT.

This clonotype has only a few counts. The chain's CDR3 is CATSLGTDYNEQFF. The DNA for the CDR3 is TGTGCCACCAGCCTCGGGACGGACTACAATGAGCAGTTCTTC. The J gene is TRBJ2-1, the V gene TRBV15; D is possibly TRBD1 or TRBD2 (5 bases each). CDR3 length: 14 amino acids. In germline, CDR1 is LNHNV, CDR2 YYDKDF (reference sequence). V lost 5 bases, J lost 3 bases, and 11 bases lay in between.

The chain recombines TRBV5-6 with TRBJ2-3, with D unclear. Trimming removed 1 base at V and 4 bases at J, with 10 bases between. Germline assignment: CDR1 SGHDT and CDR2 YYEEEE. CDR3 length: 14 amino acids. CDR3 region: CASSLIAEADTQYF. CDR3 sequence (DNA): TGTGCCAGCAGCTTGATCGCAGAGGCAGATACGCAGTATTTT.

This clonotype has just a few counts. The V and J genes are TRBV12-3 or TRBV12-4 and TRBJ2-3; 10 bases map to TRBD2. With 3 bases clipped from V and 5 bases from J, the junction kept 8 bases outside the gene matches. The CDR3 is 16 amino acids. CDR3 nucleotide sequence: TGTGCCAGCAGTTTCTCCCTAGCGGGAGCAGGAGATACGCAGTATTTT. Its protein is CASSFSLAGAGDTQYF.

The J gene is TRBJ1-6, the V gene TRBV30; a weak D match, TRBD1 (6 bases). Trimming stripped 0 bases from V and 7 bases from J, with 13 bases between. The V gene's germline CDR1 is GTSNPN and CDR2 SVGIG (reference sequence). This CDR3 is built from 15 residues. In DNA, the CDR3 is TGTGCCTGGAGTGTTCCGGGCCAGGGGAATTCACCCCTCCACTTT. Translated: CAWSVPGQGNSPLHF.

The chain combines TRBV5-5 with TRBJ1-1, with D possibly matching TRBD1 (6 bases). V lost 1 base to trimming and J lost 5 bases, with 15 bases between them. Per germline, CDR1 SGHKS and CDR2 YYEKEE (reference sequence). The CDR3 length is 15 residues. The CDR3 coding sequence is TGTGCCAGCAGCTTGCCCCAGGGGTTTGGGACTGAAGCTTTCTTT. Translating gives CASSLPQGFGTEAFF.

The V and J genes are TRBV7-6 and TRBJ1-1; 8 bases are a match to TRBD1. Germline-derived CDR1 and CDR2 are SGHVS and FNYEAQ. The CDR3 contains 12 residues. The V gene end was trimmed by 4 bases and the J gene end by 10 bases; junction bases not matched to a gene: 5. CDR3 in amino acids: CASSSGQGPAFF. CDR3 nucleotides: TGTGCCAGCAGCTCCGGACAGGGACCAGCTTTCTTT.

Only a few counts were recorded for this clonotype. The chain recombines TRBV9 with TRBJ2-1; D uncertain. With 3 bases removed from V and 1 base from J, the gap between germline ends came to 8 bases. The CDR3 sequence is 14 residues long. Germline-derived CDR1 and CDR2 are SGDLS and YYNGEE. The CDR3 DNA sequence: TGTGCCAGCAGCGCCGGACCGTCCTACAATGAGCAGTTCTTC. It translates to CASSAGPSYNEQFF.

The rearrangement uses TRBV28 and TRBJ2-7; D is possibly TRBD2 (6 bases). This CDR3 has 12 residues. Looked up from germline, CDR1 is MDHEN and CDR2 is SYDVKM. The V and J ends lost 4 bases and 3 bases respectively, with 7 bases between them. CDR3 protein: CASSSGVYEQYF. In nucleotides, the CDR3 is TGTGCCAGCAGTTCGGGGGTCTACGAGCAGTACTTC.

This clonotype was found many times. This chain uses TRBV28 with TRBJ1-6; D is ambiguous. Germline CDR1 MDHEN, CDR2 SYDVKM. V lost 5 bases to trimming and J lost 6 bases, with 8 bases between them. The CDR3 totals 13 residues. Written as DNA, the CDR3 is TGTGCCAGCAGTGAAGGGATTAATTCACCCCTCCACTTT. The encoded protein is CASSEGINSPLHF.

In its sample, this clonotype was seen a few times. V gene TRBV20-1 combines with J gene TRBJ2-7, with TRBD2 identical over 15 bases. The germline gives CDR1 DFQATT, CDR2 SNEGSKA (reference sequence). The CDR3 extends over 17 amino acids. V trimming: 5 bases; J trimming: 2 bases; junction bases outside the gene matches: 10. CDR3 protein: CSAPRTSGRASPYEQYF. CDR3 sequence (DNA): TGCAGTGCTCCACGGACTAGCGGGAGGGCCTCCCCCTACGAGCAGTACTTC.

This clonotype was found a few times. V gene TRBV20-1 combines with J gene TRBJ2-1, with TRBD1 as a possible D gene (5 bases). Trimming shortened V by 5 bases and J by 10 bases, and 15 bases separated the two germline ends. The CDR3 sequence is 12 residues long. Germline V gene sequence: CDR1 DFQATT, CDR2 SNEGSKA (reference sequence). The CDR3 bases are TGCAGTGCTCACCTCCAGGGTCGGGAGCAGTTCTTC. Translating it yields CSAHLQGREQFF.

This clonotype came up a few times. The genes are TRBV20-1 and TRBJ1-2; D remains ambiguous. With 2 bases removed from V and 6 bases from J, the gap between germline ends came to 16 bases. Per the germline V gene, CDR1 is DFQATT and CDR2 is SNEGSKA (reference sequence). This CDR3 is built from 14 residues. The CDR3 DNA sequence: TGCAGTGCTAGACCTCGGAGACAAACGGATGGCTACACCTTC. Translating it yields CSARPRRQTDGYTF.

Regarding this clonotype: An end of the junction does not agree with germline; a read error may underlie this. The CDR3 nucleotides are TGTGCCAGCAGTTACAATCGGCGGACGAACACCGGGGAGCCGTTTTTT. Its translation is CASSYNRRTNTGEPFF. The V call is TRBV6-5, the J call TRBJ2-2; the D gene is possibly TRBD2 (5 bases). Germline loops: CDR1 MNHEY, CDR2 SVGAGI. The CDR3 sequence is 16 residues long.

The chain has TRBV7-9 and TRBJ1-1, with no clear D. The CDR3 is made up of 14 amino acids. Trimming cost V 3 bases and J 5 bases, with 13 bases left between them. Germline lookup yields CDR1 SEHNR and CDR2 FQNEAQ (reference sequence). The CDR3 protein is CASSLETEDTEAFF. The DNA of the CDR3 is TGTGCCAGCAGCTTGGAGACCGAGGATACTGAAGCTTTCTTT. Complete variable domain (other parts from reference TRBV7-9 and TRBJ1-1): DTGVSQNPRHKITKRGQNVTFRCDPISEHNRLYWYRQTLGQGPEFLTYFQNEAQLEKSRLLSDRFSAERPKGSFSTLEIQRTEQGDSAMYLCASSLETEDTEAFFGQGTRLTVV.

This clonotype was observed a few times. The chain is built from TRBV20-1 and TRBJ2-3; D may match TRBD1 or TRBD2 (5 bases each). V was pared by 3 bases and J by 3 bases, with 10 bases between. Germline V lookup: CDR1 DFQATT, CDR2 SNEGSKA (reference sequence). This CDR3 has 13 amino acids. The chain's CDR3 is CSARVGTTDTQYF. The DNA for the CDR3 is TGCAGTGCTAGGGTAGGGACGACAGATACGCAGTATTTT.

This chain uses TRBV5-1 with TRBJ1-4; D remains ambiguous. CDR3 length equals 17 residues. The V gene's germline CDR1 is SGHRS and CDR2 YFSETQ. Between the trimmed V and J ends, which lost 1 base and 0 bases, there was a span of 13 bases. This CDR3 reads CASSLLSASATNEKLFF. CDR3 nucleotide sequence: TGCGCCAGCAGCTTGTTGTCTGCTAGTGCAACTAATGAAAAACTGTTTTTT. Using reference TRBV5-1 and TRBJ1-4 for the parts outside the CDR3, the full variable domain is KAGVTQTPRYLIKTRGQQVTLSCSPISGHRSVSWYQQTPGQGLQFLFEYFSETQRNKGNFPGRFSGRQFSNSRSEMNVSTLELGDSALYLCASSLLSASATNEKLFFGSGTQLSVL.

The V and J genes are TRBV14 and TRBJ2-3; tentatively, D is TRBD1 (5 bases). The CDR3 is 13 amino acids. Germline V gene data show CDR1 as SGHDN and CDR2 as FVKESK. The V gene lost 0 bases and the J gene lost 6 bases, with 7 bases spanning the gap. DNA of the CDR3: TGTGCCAGCAGCCAAGACAGGGCCGATACGCAGTATTTT. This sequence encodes CASSQDRADTQYF. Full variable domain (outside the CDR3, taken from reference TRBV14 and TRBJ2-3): EAGVTQFPSHSVIEKGQTVTLRCDPISGHDNLYWYRRVMGKEIKFLLHFVKESKQDESGMPNNRFLAERTGGTYSTLKVQPAELEDSGVYFCASSQDRADTQYFGPGTRLTVL.

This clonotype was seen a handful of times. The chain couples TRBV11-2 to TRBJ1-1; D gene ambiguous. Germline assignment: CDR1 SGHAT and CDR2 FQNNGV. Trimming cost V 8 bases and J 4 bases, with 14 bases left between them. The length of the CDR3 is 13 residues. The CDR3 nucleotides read TGTGCCAGCGGTGAGGGATATGGCACTGAAGCTTTCTTT. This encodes CASGEGYGTEAFF.

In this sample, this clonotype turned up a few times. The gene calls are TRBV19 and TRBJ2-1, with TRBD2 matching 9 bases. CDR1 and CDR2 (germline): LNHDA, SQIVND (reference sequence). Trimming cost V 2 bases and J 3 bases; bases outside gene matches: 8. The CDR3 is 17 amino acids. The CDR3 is CASSISGGGANYNEQFF. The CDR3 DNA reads TGTGCCAGTAGTATATCAGGCGGGGGGGCCAACTACAATGAGCAGTTCTTC.

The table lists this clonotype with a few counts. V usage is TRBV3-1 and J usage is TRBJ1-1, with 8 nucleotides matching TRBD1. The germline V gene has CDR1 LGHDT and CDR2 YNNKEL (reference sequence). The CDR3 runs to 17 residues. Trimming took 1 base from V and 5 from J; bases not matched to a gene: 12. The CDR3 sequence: CASSQVPLITGGTEAFF. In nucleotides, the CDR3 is TGTGCCAGCAGCCAAGTACCGCTTATTACAGGGGGGACTGAAGCTTTCTTT. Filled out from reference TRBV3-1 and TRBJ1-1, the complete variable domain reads DTAVSQTPKYLVTQMGNDKSIKCEQNLGHDTMYWYKQDSKKFLKIMFSYNNKELIINETVPNRFSPKSPDKAHLNLHINSLELGDSAVYFCASSQVPLITGGTEAFFGQGTRLTVV.

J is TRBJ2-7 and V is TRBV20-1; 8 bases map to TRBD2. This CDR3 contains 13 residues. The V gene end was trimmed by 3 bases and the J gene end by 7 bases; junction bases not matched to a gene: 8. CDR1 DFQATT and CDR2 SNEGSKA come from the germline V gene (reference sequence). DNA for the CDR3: TGCAGTGCTAGCGCCGGGAGGGCCGGGGAGCAGTACTTC. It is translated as CSASAGRAGEQYF.

CDR3 sequence (DNA): TGCAGTGCTAATCCCCCCCAGGGAAGAAACACCATATATTTT. This codes for CSANPPQGRNTIYF. The rearrangement uses TRBV20-1 and TRBJ1-3; D perhaps matches TRBD1 (5 bases). This CDR3 spans 14 amino acids. Germline CDR1 DFQATT, CDR2 SNEGSKA (reference sequence). Trimming cost V 4 bases and J 5 bases, with 15 bases left between them.

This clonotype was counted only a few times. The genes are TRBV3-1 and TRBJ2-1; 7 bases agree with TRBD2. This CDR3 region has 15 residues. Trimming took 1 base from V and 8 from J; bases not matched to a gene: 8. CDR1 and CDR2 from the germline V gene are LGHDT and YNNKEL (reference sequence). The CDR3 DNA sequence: TGTGCCAGCAGCCAAGCCCGGACTAGATCGGATGAGCAGTTCTTC. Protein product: CASSQARTRSDEQFF.

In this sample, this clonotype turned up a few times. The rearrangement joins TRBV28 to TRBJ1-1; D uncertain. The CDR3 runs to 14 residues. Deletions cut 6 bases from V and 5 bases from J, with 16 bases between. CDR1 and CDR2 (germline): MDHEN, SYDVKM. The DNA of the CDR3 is TGTGCCAGCAGCTTAAGGGCCAAGAGGACTGAAGCTTTCTTT. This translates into CASSLRAKRTEAFF.

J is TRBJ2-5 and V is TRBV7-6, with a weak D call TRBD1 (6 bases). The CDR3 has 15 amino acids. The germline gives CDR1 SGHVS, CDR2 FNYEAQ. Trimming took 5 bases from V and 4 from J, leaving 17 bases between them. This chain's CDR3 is CASSEHLQGGETQYF. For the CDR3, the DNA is TGTGCCAGCAGCGAACACCTCCAAGGGGGAGAGACCCAGTACTTC.

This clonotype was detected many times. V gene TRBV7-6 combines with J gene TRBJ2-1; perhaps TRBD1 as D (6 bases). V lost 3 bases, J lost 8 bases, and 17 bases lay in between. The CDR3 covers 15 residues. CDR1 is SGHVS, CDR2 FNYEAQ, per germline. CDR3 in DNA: TGTGCCAGCAGCTTCTTACAGGGAGTTAAAGATGAGCAGTTCTTC. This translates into CASSFLQGVKDEQFF.

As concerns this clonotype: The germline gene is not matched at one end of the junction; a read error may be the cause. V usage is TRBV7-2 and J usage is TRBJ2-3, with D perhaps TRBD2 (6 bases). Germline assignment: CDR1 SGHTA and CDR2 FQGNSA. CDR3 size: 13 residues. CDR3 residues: CVSSYGSTDTQYF. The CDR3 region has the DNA TGTGTCAGCAGCTACGGGAGTACAGATACGCAGTATTTT.